These 6 T cell receptor beta chains were sequenced from one sample in a study of Graves' ophthalmopathy and Graves' hyperthyroidism. Amplification targeted the TCR beta CDR3 regions, with RNA transcripts as the source material. HTBI-primed RT-PCR formed the first round, and a multiplex PCR formed the second. One entry per CDR3 protein results from TCRdb running MiXCR on the multiplex PCR reads. The table records about 1.2 million distinct CDR3 sequences, 35% to 40% of them present only once. The sequencing input was peripheral blood or thyroid tissue (not recorded which). All receptors come from an adult man with Graves' hyperthyroidism.

Ten or more counts support this clonotype. The J gene is TRBJ1-6, the V gene TRBV7-9, with a weak D call TRBD1 (6 bases). CDR1 and CDR2 from the germline V gene are SEHNR and FQNEAQ (reference sequence). V lost 5 bases and J lost 5, with 13 bases in between. The CDR3 has 15 amino acids. CDR3 sequence reads: CASSRTRQDNSPLHF. DNA for the CDR3: TGTGCCAGCAGCCGAACGCGACAGGATAATTCACCCCTCCACTTT. Complete variable domain (other parts from reference TRBV7-9 and TRBJ1-6): DTGVSQNPRHKITKRGQNVTFRCDPISEHNRLYWYRQTLGQGPEFLTYFQNEAQLEKSRLLSDRFSAERPKGSFSTLEIQRTEQGDSAMYLCASSRTRQDNSPLHFGNGTRLTVT.

The gene calls are TRBV10-2 and TRBJ1-2; TRBD1 might be the D (6 bases). This CDR3 comprises 16 residues. V gave up 9 bases and J gave up 2 bases, with 22 bases separating them. Per the germline V gene, CDR1 is WSHSY and CDR2 is SAAADI. The CDR3 coding sequence is TGCGCCAGTTTCGGGACGGACAGTCTTTTAAACTATGGCTACACCTTC. Protein sequence: CASFGTDSLLNYGYTF.

This clonotype was seen ten or more times. The gene calls are TRBV7-2 and TRBJ1-2; no clear D. In germline, CDR1 is SGHTA, CDR2 FQGNSA. V was pared by 1 base and J by 7 bases, with 13 bases between. The CDR3 is 14 residues long. CDR3 nucleotides: TGTGCCAGCAGCTTAGATGGTTACCCCGGTGGCTACACCTTC. Its protein product is CASSLDGYPGGYTF.

This clonotype has ten or more counts. The rearrangement links TRBV10-3 to TRBJ1-4; no clear D gene. V dropped 10 bases and J dropped 0 bases, with 15 bases sitting between them. The CDR3 is made up of 15 amino acids. In germline, CDR1 is ENHRY, CDR2 SYGVKD. CDR3 DNA: TGTGCCACCACTGGAGGCGGTGCAACTAATGAAAAACTGTTTTTT. Translation: CATTGGGATNEKLFF.

This clonotype was observed many times. The chain links TRBV10-3 to TRBJ2-5, with TRBD1 identical over 8 bases. The CDR3 sequence is 14 residues long. The germline CDR1 and CDR2 sequences are ENHRY and SYGVKD. The trim removed 4 bases at V and 4 bases at J, leaving 5 bases unmatched. In DNA, the CDR3 is TGTGCCATCAGTGGATCAGGGGGCGGAGAGACCCAGTACTTC. The encoded protein is CAISGSGGGETQYF.

In its sample, this clonotype was seen many times. This rearrangement joins TRBV19 to TRBJ2-7; no clear D. Trimming left V 5 bases short and J 2 bases short, with 13 bases between. The CDR3 is 14 amino acids. The V gene's germline CDR1 is LNHDA and CDR2 SQIVND (reference sequence). The CDR3 bases are TGTGCCAGTAGTCCTCAGACCGCTACCTACGAGCAGTACTTC. This encodes CASSPQTATYEQYF.